These T cell receptor beta chains were read from a single sample in a study of blood T cell repertoires in COVID-19. Libraries were prepared by immunoSEQ multiplex PCR; TCRdb keeps only in-frame clonotypes and omits some of them. The table includes a few hundred thousand clones, roughly 85% detected once. The sequenced material came from peripheral blood. These receptors all stem from a man in his 60s who had recovered from COVID-19. The CDR3 runs from the conserved cysteine through the conserved F or W. Fields, in order: clone size, J gene, V gene, D gene, CDR3 DNA, CDR3 protein. A D gene is named only where the DNA matches it firmly. Not every row has a clone size; where given, it reads once, few, many or a size class.

>.|TRBJ2-7|TRBV9|.
TGTGCCAGCAGCGGGAGCTCCTACGAGCAGTACTTC
CASSGSSYEQYF
>.|TRBJ1-1|TRBV7-9|.
TGTGCCAGCAGCTCGCTCCGTCCGGCCCGGGGCACTGAAGCTTTCTTT
CASSSLRPARGTEAFF
>.|TRBJ2-1|TRBV5-5|TRBD2
TGTGCCAGCAGCAGCTTGCAGCGGGAAATCCACAATGAGCAGTTCTTC
CASSSLQREIHNEQFF
>few|TRBJ2-2|TRBV6-5|TRBD1
TGTGCCAGCAGGAGACAGGGTGACACCGGGGAGCTGTTTTTT
CASRRQGDTGELFF
>few|TRBJ1-4|TRBV28|TRBD1
TGTGCCAGCAGTTTACCTGGGACAGGAGTTAATGAAAAACTGTTTTTT
CASSLPGTGVNEKLFF
>.|TRBJ1-3|TRBV5-4|.
TGTGCCAGCTGTTTACAGGGCGCTGGAAACACCATATATTTT
CASCLQGAGNTIYF
>.|TRBJ1-4|TRBV5-6|.
TGTGCCAGCAGTTACGGGACAACTAATGAAAAACTGTTTTTT
CASSYGTTNEKLFF
>.|TRBJ2-7|TRBV4-2|TRBD1
TGTGCCAGCAGCCAAGAAAGGAACAGGGGTCGATACGAGCAGTACTTC
CASSQERNRGRYEQYF
>.|TRBJ2-7|TRBV21-1|.
TGTGCCAGCAGCCAAAGGACACCTAACTACGAGCAGTACTTC
CASSQRTPNYEQYF
>.|TRBJ2-2|TRBV27|TRBD2
TGTGCCAGCAGTTTTAAGAGTTCGGGACTAGCGGGACGGTTGAACACCGGGGAGCTGTTTTTT
CASSFKSSGLAGRLNTGELFF
>.|TRBJ1-4|TRBV5-4|TRBD1
TGTGCCGGACACAGGGGTCCGGGCGCTAATGAAAAACTGTTTTTT
CAGHRGPGANEKLFF
>.|TRBJ2-1|TRBV7-8|TRBD2
TGTGCCAGCAGCTTGAGGACTAGCGGGGGGCTCCGTGTCAATGAGCAGTTCTTC
CASSLRTSGGLRVNEQFF
>.|TRBJ1-5|TRBV18|.
TGTGCCAGCTCACCACTTCAGGGCAATCAGCCCCAGCATTTT
CASSPLQGNQPQHF
>.|TRBJ2-4|TRBV10-3|.
TGTGCCATCAGTGAGTCGAAGGCCCAGGTGGGCCAACTAGCCAAAAACATTCAGTACTTC
CAISESKAQVGQLAKNIQYF
>.|TRBJ2-7|TRBV6-1|.
TGTGCCAGCAGTGAAATCGGCTACGAGCAGTACTTC
CASSEIGYEQYF
>.|TRBJ2-1|TRBV15|.
TGTGCCACCAGCAGAGATCGTGGGGGGTACAATGAGCAGTTCTTC
CATSRDRGGYNEQFF
>few|TRBJ1-6|TRBV6-5|.
TGTGCCAGCAGTTACTCCCTGTCTTCGGGTGCGGCCCTCCACTTT
CASSYSLSSGAALHF
>.|TRBJ1-1|TRBV6-6|.
TGTGCCAGCAGTTTTGGGCCAAACACTGAAGCTTTCTTT
CASSFGPNTEAFF
>.|TRBJ1-3|TRBV18|.
TGTGCCAGCTCTCACGGAGGGAGAAACACCATATATTTT
CASSHGGRNTIYF
>.|TRBJ2-2|TRBV5-8|TRBD1
TGTGCCAGCAGCGCCGGGACAGGGATCACCGGGGAGCTGTTTTTT
CASSAGTGITGELFF
>.|TRBJ1-5|TRBV7-9|.
TGTGCCAGCAGCTTAGGAGTTGTCAGGGCTGGCAATCAGCCCCAGCATTTT
CASSLGVVRAGNQPQHF
>once|TRBJ2-1|TRBV7-2|TRBD2
TGTGCCAGCAGCGGGAGGACTAGCCGGAATGAGCAGTTCTTC
CASSGRTSRNEQFF
>many|TRBJ1-5|TRBV18|.
TGTGCCAGCTCACCCTCGGACAGACGCAATCAGCCCCAGCATTTT
CASSPSDRRNQPQHF
>.|TRBJ2-3|TRBV18|TRBD2
TGTGCCAGCTCACCACCTGGCGGGGGGCGCACAGATACGCAGTATTTT
CASSPPGGGRTDTQYF
>.|TRBJ2-7|TRBV7-2|TRBD1
TGTGCCAGCAGCTCTAGGGACAGGGGGGCGGGGCAGCAGTACTTC
CASSSRDRGAGQQYF
>once|TRBJ1-6|TRBV7-2|TRBD1
TGTGCCAGCACCCACCCAGGGGGTTCACCCCTCCACTTT
CASTHPGGSPLHF
>.|TRBJ2-1|TRBV9|.
TGTGCCAGCAGCCCTGAGGCACGGATGGTCAATGAGCAGTTCTTC
CASSPEARMVNEQFF
>few|TRBJ2-2|TRBV6-1|TRBD1
TGTGCCAGCAGTGAAAGGGGACAGGGTTACACCGGGGAGCTGTTTTTT
CASSERGQGYTGELFF
>.|TRBJ2-2|TRBV18|.
TGTGCCAGCTCACCAAGGAGGGATCGCACCGGGGAGCTGTTTTTT
CASSPRRDRTGELFF
>.|TRBJ1-1|TRBV3-1/TRBV3-2|TRBD1
TGTGCCAGCAGCGGCGACGGGGTTTTTTTTCGGCAGGGGGCGAACACTGAAGCTTTCTTT
CASSGDGVFFRQGANTEAFF
>once|TRBJ2-1|TRBV28|TRBD1
TGTGCCAGCAGCCGAGACAGGGTAGTCAATGAGCAGTTCTTC
CASSRDRVVNEQFF
>.|TRBJ2-5|TRBV6-5|.
TGTGCCAGCAGCGCAAATCAGGGGCGACAAGAGACCCAGTACTTC
CASSANQGRQETQYF
>.|TRBJ2-1|TRBV5-1|.
TGCGCCAGCAGCTTGCCGAGGAGCTCCTACAATGAGCAGTTCTTC
CASSLPRSSYNEQFF
>once|TRBJ1-4|TRBV3-1/TRBV3-2|.
TGTGCCAGCAGCCAAGGTCCTGGGGGCGGGAATGAAAAACTGTTTTTT
CASSQGPGGGNEKLFF
>few|TRBJ2-7|TRBV6-5|.
TGTGCCAGCCGGTTGGAGCTACTAGGGGAGCAGTACTTC
CASRLELLGEQYF
>.|TRBJ2-7|TRBV10-3|TRBD2
TGTGCCATCAGTGATGGCGGGAGGGCCGTCGAGCAGTACTTC
CAISDGGRAVEQYF
>.|TRBJ1-1|TRBV7-9|.
TGTGCCAACAGCGATACGACAGGACTGAACACTGAAGCTTTCTTT
CANSDTTGLNTEAFF
>.|TRBJ1-1|TRBV7-6|TRBD1
TGTGCCAGCAGCCGTCAACAGGGGACGGGCACTGAAGCTTTCTTT
CASSRQQGTGTEAFF
>.|TRBJ2-1|TRBV3-1/TRBV3-2|.
TGTGCCAGCAGCCAAGGAGCGGCCTACAATGAGCAGTTCTTC
CASSQGAAYNEQFF
>.|TRBJ2-3|TRBV7-9|.
TGTGCCAGCAGACTGGGGGTGGGGGCCGGGCACCACACAGATACGCAGTATTTT
CASRLGVGAGHHTDTQYF